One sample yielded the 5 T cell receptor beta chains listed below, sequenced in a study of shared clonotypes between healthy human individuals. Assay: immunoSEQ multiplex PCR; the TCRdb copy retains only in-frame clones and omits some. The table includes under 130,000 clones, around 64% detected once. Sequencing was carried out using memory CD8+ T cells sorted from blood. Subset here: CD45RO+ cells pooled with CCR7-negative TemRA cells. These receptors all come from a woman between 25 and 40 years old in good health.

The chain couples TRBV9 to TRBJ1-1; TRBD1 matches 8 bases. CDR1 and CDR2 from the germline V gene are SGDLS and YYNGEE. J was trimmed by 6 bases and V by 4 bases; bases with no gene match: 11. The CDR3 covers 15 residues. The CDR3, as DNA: TGTGCCAGCAGCTCCTACTCCAGGGGGCGGGCTGAAGCTTTCTTT. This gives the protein CASSSYSRGRAEAFF.

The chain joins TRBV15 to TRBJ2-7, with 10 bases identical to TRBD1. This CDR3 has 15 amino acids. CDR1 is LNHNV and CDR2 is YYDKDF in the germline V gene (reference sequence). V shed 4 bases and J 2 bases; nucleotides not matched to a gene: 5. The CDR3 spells CATSKSGTGAYEQYF. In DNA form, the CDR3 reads TGTGCCACCAGCAAGTCGGGGACAGGGGCCTACGAGCAGTACTTC.

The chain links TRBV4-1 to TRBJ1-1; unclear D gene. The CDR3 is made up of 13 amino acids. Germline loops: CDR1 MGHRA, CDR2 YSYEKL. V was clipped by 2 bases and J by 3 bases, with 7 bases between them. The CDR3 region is CASSQIGYTEAFF. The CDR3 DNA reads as TGCGCCAGCAGCCAAATAGGATACACTGAAGCTTTCTTT.

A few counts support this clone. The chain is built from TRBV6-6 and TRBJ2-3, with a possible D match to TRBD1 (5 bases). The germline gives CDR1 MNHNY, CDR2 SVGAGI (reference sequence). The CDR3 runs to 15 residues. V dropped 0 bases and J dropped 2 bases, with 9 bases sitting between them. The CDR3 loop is CASSYSPDNTDTQYF. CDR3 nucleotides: TGTGCCAGCAGTTACTCGCCGGACAACACAGATACGCAGTATTTT.

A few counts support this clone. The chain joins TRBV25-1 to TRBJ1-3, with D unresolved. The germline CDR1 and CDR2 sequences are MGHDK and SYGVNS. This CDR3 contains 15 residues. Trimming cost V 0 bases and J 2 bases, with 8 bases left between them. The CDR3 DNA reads TGTGCCAGCAGTGAATATGGGGAGGCTGGAAACACCATATATTTT. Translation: CASSEYGEAGNTIYF.